Each of the 3 T cell receptor beta chains below was sequenced from the same sample in a study of shared clonotypes between healthy human individuals. Using immunoSEQ multiplex PCR, the repertoire was profiled, and TCRdb retains in-frame clones only, with some absent. Of 600,000 to 800,000 clones listed, just under 75% were seen once; the top ten hold approximately 1.7%. Sequenced: memory CD4+ T cells sorted from blood. Subset: CD45RA-negative fraction. The receptors come from a woman younger than 45 in good health.

The chain recombines TRBV5-6 with TRBJ2-4, with D tentatively TRBD1 or TRBD2 (5 bases each). V lost 3 bases, J lost 4 bases, and 20 bases lay in between. The CDR3 covers 17 residues. The germline CDR1 and CDR2 sequences are SGHDT and YYEEEE. In DNA form, the CDR3 reads TGTGCCAGCAGCTCCTACACGGCCGGGACGGCGAAAAACATTCAGTACTTC. Protein product: CASSSYTAGTAKNIQYF.

The gene calls are TRBV6-1 and TRBJ1-5; D gene uncertain. V shed 5 bases and J shed 13 bases, with 9 bases lying between them. In germline, CDR1 is MNHNS, CDR2 SASEGT. This CDR3 contains 10 residues. CDR3 loop: CASSSVTQHF. The CDR3, as DNA: TGTGCCAGCAGTTCGGTAACTCAGCATTTT.

This chain links TRBV19 with TRBJ2-5, with 8 positions matching TRBD1. V lost 7 bases to trimming and J lost 0 bases; unmatched junction nucleotides: 7. Germline values: CDR1 LNHDA, CDR2 SQIVND (reference sequence). This CDR3 is 15 amino acids long. CDR3 DNA: TGTGCCAGTAAGAACCGGGACAGGTACCAAGAGACCCAGTACTTC. Protein product: CASKNRDRYQETQYF.